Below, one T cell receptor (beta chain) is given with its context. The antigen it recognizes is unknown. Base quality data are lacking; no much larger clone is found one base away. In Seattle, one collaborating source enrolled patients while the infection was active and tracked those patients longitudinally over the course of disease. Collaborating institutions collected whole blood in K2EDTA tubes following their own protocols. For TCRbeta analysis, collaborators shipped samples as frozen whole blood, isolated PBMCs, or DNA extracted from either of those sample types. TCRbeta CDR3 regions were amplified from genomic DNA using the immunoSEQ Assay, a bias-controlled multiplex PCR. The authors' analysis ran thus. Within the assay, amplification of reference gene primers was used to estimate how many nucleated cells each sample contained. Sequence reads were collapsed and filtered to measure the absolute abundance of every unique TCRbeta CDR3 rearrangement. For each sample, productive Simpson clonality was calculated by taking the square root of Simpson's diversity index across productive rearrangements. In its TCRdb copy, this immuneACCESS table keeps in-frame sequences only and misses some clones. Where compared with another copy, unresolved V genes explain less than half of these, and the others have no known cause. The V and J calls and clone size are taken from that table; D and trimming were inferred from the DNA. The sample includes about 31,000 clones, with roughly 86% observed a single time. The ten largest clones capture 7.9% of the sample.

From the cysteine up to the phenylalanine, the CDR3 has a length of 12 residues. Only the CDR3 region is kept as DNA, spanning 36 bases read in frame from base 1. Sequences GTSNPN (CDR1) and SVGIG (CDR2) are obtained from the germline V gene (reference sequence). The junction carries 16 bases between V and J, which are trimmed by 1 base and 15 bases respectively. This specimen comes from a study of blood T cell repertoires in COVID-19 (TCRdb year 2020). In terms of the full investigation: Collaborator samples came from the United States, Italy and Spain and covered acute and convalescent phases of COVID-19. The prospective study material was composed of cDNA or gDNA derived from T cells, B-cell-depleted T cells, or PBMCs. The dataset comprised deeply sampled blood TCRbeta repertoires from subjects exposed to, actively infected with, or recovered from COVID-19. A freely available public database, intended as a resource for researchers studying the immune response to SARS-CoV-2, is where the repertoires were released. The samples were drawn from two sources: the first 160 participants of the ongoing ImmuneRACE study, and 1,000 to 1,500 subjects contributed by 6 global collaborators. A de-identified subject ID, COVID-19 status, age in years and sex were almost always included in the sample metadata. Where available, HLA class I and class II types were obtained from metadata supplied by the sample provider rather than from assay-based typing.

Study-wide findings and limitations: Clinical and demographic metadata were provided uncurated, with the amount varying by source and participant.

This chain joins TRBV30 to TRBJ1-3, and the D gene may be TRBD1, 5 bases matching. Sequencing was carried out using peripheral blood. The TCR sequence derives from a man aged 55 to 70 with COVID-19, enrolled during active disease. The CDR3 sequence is CAWSGEVTVKYF. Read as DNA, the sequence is TGTGCCTGGAGTGGGGAAGTGACAGTTAAATATTTT. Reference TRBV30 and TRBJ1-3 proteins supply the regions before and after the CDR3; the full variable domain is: SQTIHQWPATLVQPVGSPLSLECTVEGTSNPNLYWYRQAAGRGLQLLFYSVGIGQISSEVPQNLSASRPQDRQFILSSKKLLLSDSGFYLCAWSGEVTVKYFGEGSWLTVV.